These 17 T cell receptor beta chains were all obtained from the same sample, sequenced in a study of T cells of healthy individuals. One entry per CDR3 protein, called by TCRdb with MiXCR from the 5' RACE reads. The sample has 100,000 or so distinct CDR3 sequences, approximately 18% seen once. All receptors come from a human donor in good health.

This clonotype was counted only a few times. The CDR3 DNA reads TGTGCCAGCAGTGAATCGTGGGGGGCGGGAGATACGCAGTATTTT. It translates to CASSESWGAGDTQYF. This chain connects TRBV6-4 to TRBJ2-3; D is tentatively TRBD1 or TRBD2 (6 bases each). CDR1 and CDR2 (germline): MRHNA, SNTAGT. CDR3 length equals 15 residues. V lost 3 bases and J 5 bases, leaving 15 bases between the germline ends.

This clonotype has ten or more counts. The chain links TRBV5-1 to TRBJ1-2, with a tentative D call TRBD1 (5 bases). The germline V and J ends were trimmed by 5 bases and 6 bases, with 14 bases remaining between them. Germline V lookup: CDR1 SGHRS, CDR2 YFSETQ. This CDR3 has 13 amino acids. The CDR3 protein is CASRVGARDGYTF. CDR3 DNA sequence: TGCGCCAGCAGGGTCGGGGCCAGGGATGGCTACACCTTC.

This clonotype was seen a few times. The CDR3 is CASSLTPFSALSYEQYF. CDR3 DNA: TGTGCCAGCAGCTTAACCCCGTTCTCAGCCCTGTCCTACGAGCAGTACTTC. The V gene is TRBV7-2, the J gene TRBJ2-7; D gene uncertain. The germline gives CDR1 SGHTA, CDR2 FQGNSA. There are 17 residues in the CDR3. With 2 bases removed from V and 1 base from J, the gap between germline ends came to 18 bases.

The sample holds a few counts of this clonotype. This rearrangement joins TRBV4-1 to TRBJ2-3, with unresolved D. The V gene's germline CDR1 is MGHRA and CDR2 YSYEKL. V was clipped by 0 bases and J by 6 bases, with 7 bases between them. The CDR3 is made up of 13 amino acids. CDR3 in amino acids: CASSQEDGDTQYF. The CDR3 DNA reads TGCGCCAGCAGCCAAGAGGACGGCGATACGCAGTATTTT.

This clonotype was detected many times. The chain carries TRBV6-2 or TRBV6-3 and TRBJ2-3; no clear D gene. V shed 6 bases and J shed 3 bases, with 4 bases lying between them. The CDR3 has 11 residues. Germline CDR1 and CDR2: MNHEY and SVGEGT. As DNA, the CDR3 is TGTGCCAGCAGGAAAACAGATACGCAGTATTTT. Encoded protein: CASRKTDTQYF.

This clonotype was recorded many times. V gene TRBV10-3 combines with J gene TRBJ1-3, with D unclear. Germline V gene sequence: CDR1 ENHRY, CDR2 SYGVKD. The CDR3 consists of 14 residues. V lost 11 bases and J lost 0, with 14 bases in between. The CDR3, as DNA: TGTGCCTCCCGGTCCGATGTCTCTGGAAACACCATATATTTT. This translates into CASRSDVSGNTIYF.

The genes are TRBV21-1 and TRBJ1-1; the table's D call TRBD1 went unverified against the DNA. TRBV21-1 is classified as a pseudogene. The CDR3 spans 14 residues. The DNA of the CDR3 is TGTGCCAGCATTACGGACAGGGCTATTCCTGAAGCTTTCTTT. Amino acid sequence: CASITDRAIPEAFF.

J is TRBJ2-7 and V is TRBV5-1; no definite D call. V was shortened by 0 bases and J by 3 bases, with 7 bases between the two germline ends. The CDR3 sequence is 13 residues long. From germline, CDR1 is SGHRS and CDR2 YFSETQ. The CDR3 protein is CASSLGKDYEQYF. The CDR3 region has the DNA TGCGCCAGCAGCTTGGGTAAGGACTACGAGCAGTACTTC.

The V gene is TRBV7-2, the J gene TRBJ1-6, with D maybe TRBD1 (5 bases). CDR1 and CDR2 from the germline V gene are SGHTA and FQGNSA. Trimming removed 5 bases from V and 9 bases from J, with 14 bases in between. This CDR3 contains 14 residues. CDR3 sequence (DNA): TGTGCCAGCAGCGTAGGGGCACAATTTTCACCCCTCCACTTT. Encoded protein: CASSVGAQFSPLHF. The full variable domain, its missing parts supplied by reference TRBV7-2 and TRBJ1-6, is GAGVSQSPSNKVTEKGKDVELRCDPISGHTALYWYRQSLGQGLEFLIYFQGNSAPDKSGLPSDRFSAERTGGSVSTLTIQRTQQEDSAVYLCASSVGAQFSPLHFGNGTRLTVT.

The chain uses TRBV29-1 and TRBJ2-3; tentative D call: TRBD1 (6 bases). Germline CDR1 reads SQVTM; CDR2 reads ANQGSEA. This CDR3 contains 13 residues. V dropped 4 bases and J dropped 0 bases, with 8 bases sitting between them. In nucleotides, the CDR3 is TGCAGCGTTGGGGGGCTGAGCACAGATACGCAGTATTTT. Translated, it gives CSVGGLSTDTQYF.

This clonotype was picked up a small number of times. The J gene is TRBJ1-4, the V gene TRBV15; 8 bases line up with TRBD1. J was trimmed by 8 bases and V by 4 bases; bases with no gene match: 9. The CDR3 consists of 15 residues. Per germline, CDR1 LNHNV and CDR2 YYDKDF (reference sequence). The CDR3 here is CATSITGTGGEKLFF. Here the CDR3 DNA reads TGTGCCACCAGCATTACCGGGACAGGAGGGGAAAAACTGTTTTTT.

This clonotype showed up many times. This CDR3 reads CASSQGASDGYTF. The CDR3 nucleotides read TGTGCCAGCAGCCAAGGGGCCAGCGACGGCTACACCTTC. This chain joins TRBV3-1 and TRBJ1-2, with D unresolved. Germline V gene sequence: CDR1 LGHDT, CDR2 YNNKEL (reference sequence). The CDR3 is 13 residues long. Deletions cut 1 base from V and 8 bases from J, with 11 bases between.

The sample holds a few counts of this clonotype. The rearrangement joins TRBV20-1 to TRBJ1-1, with D uncertain. The CDR3 is 12 residues long. Germline V gives CDR1 DFQATT, CDR2 SNEGSKA (reference sequence). V dropped 0 bases and J dropped 8 bases, with 10 bases sitting between them. CDR3 amino acids: CSARDLRREAFF. CDR3 bases: TGCAGTGCTAGAGATTTGAGGAGGGAAGCTTTCTTT.

This clonotype was counted between two and nine times. CDR3 in DNA: TGCAGTGCGGGCCGGGACAGGGCCAACGAGCAGTACTTC. Amino acid sequence: CSAGRDRANEQYF. This chain links TRBV20-1 with TRBJ2-7; the match to TRBD1 covers 9 bases. Trimming cost V 6 bases and J 5 bases; bases outside gene matches: 8. The germline V gene encodes CDR1 DFQATT and CDR2 SNEGSKA (reference sequence). The CDR3 contains 13 residues.

The chain joins TRBV28 to TRBJ1-5; possibly TRBD1 for D (6 bases). Trimming took off 8 bases at V and 0 bases at J, with 14 bases between the two ends. The V gene's germline CDR1 is MDHEN and CDR2 SYDVKM. There are 15 residues in the CDR3. Here the CDR3 DNA reads TGTGCCAGCCGGTGGGGGCGGATTAGCAATCAGCCCCAGCATTTT. This sequence encodes CASRWGRISNQPQHF.

This sequence joins TRBV13 and TRBJ1-1; a possible D gene is TRBD1 (6 bases). CDR3 length: 13 residues. Trimming took off 4 bases at V and 1 base at J, with 7 bases between the two ends. Per the germline V gene, CDR1 is PRHDT and CDR2 is FYEKMQ (reference sequence). As DNA, the CDR3 is TGTGCCAGCAGCTCGACAGGGAACACTGAAGCTTTCTTT. The encoded protein is CASSSTGNTEAFF.

This clonotype appeared a few times. This chain links TRBV7-9 with TRBJ1-2; weak D call: TRBD1 (6 bases). The CDR3 runs to 14 residues. CDR1 SEHNR and CDR2 FQNEAQ come from the germline V gene (reference sequence). Trimming took 2 bases from V and 7 from J, leaving 14 bases between them. CDR3 sequence reads: CASSLLQGIGGYTF. The CDR3 DNA is TGTGCCAGCAGCTTATTGCAGGGGATCGGTGGCTACACCTTC. Full variable domain (missing parts from reference TRBV7-9 and TRBJ1-2): DTGVSQNPRHKITKRGQNVTFRCDPISEHNRLYWYRQTLGQGPEFLTYFQNEAQLEKSRLLSDRFSAERPKGSFSTLEIQRTEQGDSAMYLCASSLLQGIGGYTFGSGTRLTVV.